The rows below give T cell receptor beta chains drawn from one sample of a study of OX40 agonist ivuxolimab in advanced cancers. Profiled with immunoSEQ multiplex PCR; TCRdb holds only in-frame clones, not every one. Of roughly 70,000 clones in the sample, less than 90% were seen once. The sample in question was CD4+ or CD8+ T cells sorted from blood, obtained in a trial of the OX40 agonist ivuxolimab. The receptor source for this set is an adult with an advanced solid tumor such as melanoma, head and neck, liver or kidney cancer. Each CDR3 is given with its conserved first and last residue. The D gene is left open where the match is weak. Size is omitted from some rows. Given values are once, few, many or a class for expanded clones.

clone size,V gene,J gene,D gene,CDR3 protein,CDR3 DNA
few,TRBV4-3,TRBJ2-2,TRBD2,CASSQTRSAGDTGELFF,TGCGCCAGCAGCCAAACCCGCTCAGCGGGAGACACCGGGGAGCTGTTTTTT
.,TRBV19,TRBJ1-1,.,CASDTGQPNTEAFF,TGTGCCAGTGACACCGGACAGCCGAACACTGAAGCTTTCTTT
.,TRBV7-3,TRBJ2-3,.,CASSSAGSDTQYF,TGTGCCAGCAGCTCCGCGGGCTCAGATACGCAGTATTTT
.,TRBV4-1,TRBJ2-1,.,CASSQTSSYNEQFF,TGCGCCAGCAGCCAGACAAGCTCCTACAATGAGCAGTTCTTC
.,TRBV30,TRBJ2-6,.,CAWTGANVLTF,TGTGCCTGGACTGGGGCCAACGTCCTGACTTTC
.,TRBV7-3,TRBJ2-6,.,CASSRNSGSGANVLTF,TGTGCCAGCAGCCGCAATAGCGGTTCTGGGGCCAACGTCCTGACTTTC
.,TRBV11-2,TRBJ1-1,.,CASSLTTEAFF,TGTGCCAGCAGCCTGACCACTGAAGCTTTCTTT
few,TRBV19,TRBJ2-1,TRBD1,CASSLTPGQGYNEQFF,TGTGCCAGTAGTCTAACCCCGGGACAGGGGTACAATGAGCAGTTCTTC
.,TRBV18,TRBJ1-6,TRBD1,CASSPTGDSPLHF,TGTGCCAGCTCACCTACAGGGGATTCACCCCTCCACTTT
.,TRBV7-3,TRBJ2-3,.,CASSLRTRSTDTQYF,TGTGCCAGCAGCTTAAGGACCCGGAGCACAGATACGCAGTATTTT
.,TRBV6-1,TRBJ2-5,TRBD1,CASSVTARGETQYF,TGTGCCAGCAGTGTGACCGCCAGGGGGGAGACCCAGTACTTC
.,TRBV19,TRBJ1-6,.,CATRDRRDSPLHF,TGTGCCACCCGTGACAGACGAGATTCACCCCTCCACTTT
.,TRBV6-5,TRBJ1-2,TRBD1,CASSPGQGVVYGYTF,TGTGCCAGCAGTCCAGGACAGGGAGTGGTCTATGGCTACACCTTC
.,TRBV28,TRBJ2-7,.,CASSLVGYEQYF,TGTGCCAGCAGTTTAGTAGGCTACGAGCAGTACTTC
few,TRBV28,TRBJ2-1,.,CASTRSGVANEQFF,TGTGCCAGCACTCGGAGTGGAGTGGCAAATGAGCAGTTCTTC
.,TRBV7-2,TRBJ2-7,.,CASSINRVSNEQYF,TGTGCCAGCAGCATAAACAGGGTGAGCAACGAGCAGTACTTC
.,TRBV28,TRBJ2-7,.,CASSLRGYEQYF,TGTGCCAGCAGTTTGAGGGGCTACGAGCAGTACTTC
once,TRBV28,TRBJ2-2,TRBD2,CATHPGGGTGELFF,TGTGCCACCCACCCCGGGGGGGGCACCGGGGAGCTGTTTTTT
few,TRBV27,TRBJ2-2,.,CASRRLVQTGELFF,TGTGCCAGCAGGAGACTAGTTCAAACCGGGGAGCTGTTTTTT
.,TRBV4-3,TRBJ1-2,TRBD1,CASSQKLGTGDHNYGYTF,TGCGCCAGCAGCCAAAAATTAGGGACAGGGGACCATAACTATGGCTACACCTTC
.,TRBV19,TRBJ1-1,.,CASSMPGAALNTEAFF,TGTGCCAGTAGTATGCCAGGGGCAGCCCTGAACACTGAAGCTTTCTTT
few,TRBV6-5,TRBJ2-1,.,CASRLTGGSYNEQFF,TGTGCCAGCAGACTGACAGGAGGGAGCTACAATGAGCAGTTCTTC
.,TRBV5-4,TRBJ1-4,TRBD1,CASSPDRGGEKLFF,TGTGCCAGCAGCCCAGACAGGGGTGGCGAAAAACTGTTTTTT
.,TRBV13,TRBJ2-2,.,CASSFAPGQNTGELFF,TGTGCCAGCAGCTTCGCTCCGGGACAGAACACCGGGGAGCTGTTTTTT
.,TRBV28,TRBJ1-1,.,CASSYLSKAFF,TGTGCCAGCAGTTATTTGAGCAAAGCTTTCTTT
.,TRBV12-5,TRBJ1-5,.,CASGLDEGQPQHF,TGTGCTAGTGGTTTGGACGAGGGCCAGCCCCAGCATTTT
few,TRBV7-9,TRBJ2-7,.,CASSSGDREQYF,TGTGCCAGCAGCTCTGGGGATCGGGAGCAGTACTTC
few,TRBV28,TRBJ1-4,TRBD1,CASVPGGLESEKLFF,TGTGCCAGCGTTCCAGGGGGCCTGGAAAGTGAAAAACTGTTTTTT
.,TRBV6-6,TRBJ2-3,TRBD2,CASSFLAGGPDTQYF,TGTGCCAGCAGTTTTCTAGCGGGGGGGCCCGATACGCAGTATTTT
.,TRBV18,TRBJ2-1,TRBD1,CASSLPGQGSTHEQFF,TGTGCCAGCTCACTCCCGGGACAGGGGTCTACCCATGAGCAGTTCTTC
.,TRBV19,TRBJ2-7,.,CASRSGYEQYF,TGTGCCAGTAGATCGGGCTACGAGCAGTACTTC
.,TRBV28,TRBJ1-5,TRBD1,CAAGTGYQPQHF,TGTGCCGCCGGGACAGGGTATCAGCCCCAGCATTTT
.,TRBV5-5,TRBJ1-4,.,CASSRPGNEKLFF,TGTGCCAGCAGCCGCCCGGGTAATGAAAAACTGTTTTTT
few,TRBV19,TRBJ2-7,TRBD2,CASSAPGLRPTYEQYF,TGTGCCAGTAGTGCCCCGGGACTACGTCCTACCTACGAGCAGTACTTC
once,TRBV4-2,TRBJ1-3,.,CASSQDRDSLRTLF,TGTGCCAGCAGCCAAGACCGGGACTCGTTAAGGACCTTGTTT
.,TRBV28,TRBJ1-5,TRBD1,CASRSTGYQPQHF,TGTGCCAGCAGATCGACAGGGTATCAGCCCCAGCATTTT
.,TRBV2,TRBJ2-1,.,CASSLTGRQFF,TGTGCCAGCAGTCTCACAGGTCGGCAGTTCTTC